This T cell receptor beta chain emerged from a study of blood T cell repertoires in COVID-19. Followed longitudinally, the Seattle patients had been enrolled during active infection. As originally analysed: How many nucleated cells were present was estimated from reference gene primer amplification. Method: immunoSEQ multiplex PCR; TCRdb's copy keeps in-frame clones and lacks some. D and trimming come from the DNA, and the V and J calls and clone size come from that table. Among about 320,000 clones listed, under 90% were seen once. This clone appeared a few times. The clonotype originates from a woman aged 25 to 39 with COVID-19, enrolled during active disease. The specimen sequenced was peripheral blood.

DNA of the CDR3: TGTGCCAGCAGCTTAGGAGGGAACACTGAAGCTTTCTTT. Its translation: CASSLGGNTEAFF. V usage is TRBV11-3 and J usage is TRBJ1-1; D not resolved. The length of the CDR3 is 13 residues. Trimming shortened V by 1 base and J by 1 base, and 4 bases separated the two germline ends. CDR1 SGHNT and CDR2 YENEEA come from the germline V gene. Full variable domain (outside the CDR3, taken from reference TRBV11-3 and TRBJ1-1): EAGVVQSPRYKIIEKKQPVAFWCNPISGHNTLYWYLQNLGQGPELLIRYENEEAVDDSQLPKDRFSAERLKGVDSTLKIQPAELGDSAVYLCASSLGGNTEAFFGQGTRLTVV.